The 28 T cell receptor beta chains presented below share a single source sample, sequenced in a study of T and B cells in COVID-19 patients. BIOMED2 TRB-A/B primer pools were used in multiplex TRB PCR. In TCRdb, the multiplex PCR reads were re-called with MiXCR into one record per CDR3 protein. Of a few thousand distinct CDR3 sequences listed, roughly 25% are singletons. TRB was amplified from around 230-520 ng of blood genomic DNA. The specimen was blood. Receptors were obtained from a human donor with active COVID-19.

Note on this clonotype: The junction does not match germline at one end; this may be a read error. The rearrangement links TRBV29-1 to TRBJ2-1, with 9 bases fitting TRBD1. The CDR3 consists of 15 residues. Germline V CDR1 and CDR2: SQVTM, ANQGSEA. The CDR3 region is CSLDGGQGTYNEQFF. CDR3 coding DNA: TGCAGCCTTGACGGGGGACAGGGAACCTACAATGAGCAGTTCTTC.

This clonotype came up many times. The V and J genes are TRBV11-2 and TRBJ2-1; 7 bases align to TRBD2. Germline V gene sequence: CDR1 SGHAT, CDR2 FQNNGV. The CDR3 extends over 15 amino acids. V dropped 4 bases and J dropped 4; count of bases not matched to a gene: 7. In DNA, the CDR3 is TGTGCCAGCAGCTCCGGGAGGAACCCGTACAATGAGCAGTTCTTC. This encodes CASSSGRNPYNEQFF.

By share of the sample, this clonotype is medium-sized. The V gene is TRBV6-5, the J gene TRBJ2-7; 10 bases align to TRBD2. This CDR3 is 16 amino acids long. The germline gives CDR1 MNHEY, CDR2 SVGAGI. The V segment lost 0 bases and the J segment 0 bases; nucleotides outside the gene matches: 2. The CDR3 sequence: CASSYSLAGDSYEQYF. CDR3 bases: TGTGCCAGCAGTTACTCCCTAGCGGGGGACTCCTACGAGCAGTACTTC.

This clonotype qualifies as medium-sized. The chain has TRBV29-1 and TRBJ2-2, with 9 bases that match TRBD2. V lost 4 bases to trimming and J lost 6 bases; unmatched junction nucleotides: 6. Germline V lookup: CDR1 SQVTM, CDR2 ANQGSEA. The CDR3 totals 14 residues. The CDR3 reads CSVGASGESGELFF. The DNA of the CDR3 is TGCAGCGTTGGGGCTAGCGGGGAGTCCGGGGAGCTGTTTTTT.

As to this clonotype: Lacking the conserved final phenylalanine or tryptophan, this CDR3 likely reflects a read error. The DNA is omitted, as the CDR3 cannot be located on it reliably, and the CDR3 follows TCRdb's listing. V is TRBV20-1 and J is TRBJ2-3; the table's D gene call, TRBD1, was not cross checked with the DNA. 9 amino acids form the CDR3, both terminal residues included. Germline loops: CDR1 DFQATT, CDR2 SNEGSKA (reference sequence). CDR3 loop: CSARARQGG.

Within the sample, this clonotype is medium-sized (0.01 to 0.1%). The rearrangement links TRBV5-6 to TRBJ2-5; 11 nucleotides match TRBD1. CDR1 SGHDT and CDR2 YYEEEE come from the germline V gene. The CDR3 has 16 amino acids. V shed 5 bases and J 4 bases; nucleotides not matched to a gene: 10. The CDR3 sequence: CASRSTGTGGGETQYF. The CDR3 region has the DNA TGTGCCAGCAGGTCGACCGGGACAGGGGGGGGAGAGACCCAGTACTTC.

In this sample, this clonotype turned up many times. The chain couples TRBV10-3 to TRBJ2-7; 8 bases map to TRBD1. V gave up 2 bases and J gave up 0 bases; unmatched junction bases: 3. The germline CDR1 and CDR2 sequences are ENHRY and SYGVKD. The CDR3 sequence is 15 residues long. CDR3 residues: CAISEETGGSYEQYF. In DNA, the CDR3 is TGTGCCATCAGTGAGGAAACAGGGGGCTCCTACGAGCAGTACTTC.

Ten or more counts support this clonotype. This sequence joins TRBV5-4 and TRBJ2-5; D may be TRBD2 (6 bases). The V gene's germline CDR1 is SGHNT and CDR2 YYREEE (reference sequence). This CDR3 region has 15 residues. V was clipped by 7 bases and J by 2 bases, with 18 bases between them. As DNA, the CDR3 is TGTGCCAGCTCACGTGGGGGAGGAGATCAAGAGACCCAGTACTTC. Its translation is CASSRGGGDQETQYF.

Judged by abundance, this clonotype is medium-sized. The gene calls are TRBV5-6 and TRBJ2-1; D is uncertain. The CDR3 extends over 11 amino acids. CDR1 is SGHDT and CDR2 is YYEEEE in the germline V gene. V shed 5 bases and J shed 4 bases, with 4 bases lying between them. For the CDR3, the DNA is TGTGCCAGCAGGTTGTACAATGAGCAGTTCTTC. Amino acids: CASRLYNEQFF.

This clonotype is labeled medium-sized (0.01 to 0.1%). V is TRBV12-3 or TRBV12-4 and J is TRBJ2-2, with D uncertain. The V end was cut by 6 bases, the J end by 7 bases, with 12 bases between. This CDR3 has 13 amino acids. The CDR3 sequence is CASRAGRIGELFF. CDR3 sequence (DNA): TGTGCCAGCAGAGCAGGACGGATCGGGGAGCTGTTTTTT.

This clonotype has ten or more counts. V and J are TRBV6-2 or TRBV6-3 and TRBJ2-7; 7 bases agree with TRBD1. CDR1 is MNHEY, CDR2 SVGEGT, per germline. Trimming removed 1 base from V and 4 bases from J; junction bases left unmatched: 4. This CDR3 is built from 14 residues. The CDR3 DNA follows: TGTGCCAGCAGTTACTACCAGGGGGAGTACGAGCAGTACTTC. Protein sequence: CASSYYQGEYEQYF.

The chain uses TRBV29-1 and TRBJ2-5, with D possibly being TRBD1 or TRBD2 (5 bases each). Gene TRBJ2-1 matches the end of the DNA better, so the J call may be wrong. This CDR3 contains 11 residues. From germline, CDR1 is SQVTM and CDR2 ANQGSEA. The CDR3 coding sequence is TGCAGCGCTGGGACGGAAGAGACCCAGTTCTTC. Amino acids: CSAGTEETQFF.

This clonotype came up many times. The chain employs TRBV18 and TRBJ2-5, with 9 bases identical to TRBD2. The CDR3 has 18 residues. Losses at the gene ends were 4 bases for V and 4 bases for J; bases not matched to a gene: 16. Looked up from germline, CDR1 is KGHSH and CDR2 is LQKENI. The CDR3 DNA sequence: TGTGCCAGCTCACTCGGGGCCACTAGCGGGTCACGGGGAGAGACCCAGTACTTC. Translating it yields CASSLGATSGSRGETQYF.

There are many counts of this clonotype. The J gene is TRBJ1-5, the V gene TRBV6-2 or TRBV6-3; a possible D gene is TRBD1 (6 bases). CDR1 MNHEY and CDR2 SVGEGT come from the germline V gene. Deletions cut 0 bases from V and 7 bases from J, with 19 bases between. This CDR3 has 17 amino acids. As DNA, the CDR3 is TGTGCCAGCAGTTACTCGGGGCGAATAACAGGGAAACAGCCCCAGCATTTT. It encodes CASSYSGRITGKQPQHF.

This clonotype has just a few counts. The J gene is TRBJ2-4, the V gene TRBV27; 8 nucleotides agree with TRBD2. Germline CDR1 and CDR2: MNHEY and SMNVEV (reference sequence). The CDR3 length is 15 residues. V lost 5 bases, J lost 1 base, and 4 bases stayed unmatched. The CDR3 sequence: CASSRAGVAKNIQYF. DNA of the CDR3: TGTGCCAGCAGTCGAGCGGGGGTCGCCAAAAACATTCAGTACTTC.

This clonotype was counted ten times or more. J is TRBJ1-2 and V is TRBV6-5, with D possibly TRBD1 on 6 matching bases. The CDR3 extends over 15 amino acids. Germline V CDR1 and CDR2: MNHEY, SVGAGI. V was pared by 6 bases and J by 3 bases, with 17 bases between. The chain's CDR3 is CASSPGGTQDYGYTF. For the CDR3, the DNA is TGTGCCAGCAGCCCGGGGGGCACCCAGGACTATGGCTACACCTTC.

The chain recombines TRBV11-2 with TRBJ1-4; 7 bases match TRBD1. This CDR3 region has 15 residues. Germline CDR1 SGHAT, CDR2 FQNNGV. The V segment lost 1 base and the J segment 3 bases; nucleotides outside the gene matches: 2. CDR3 loop: CASSLGGTANEKLFF. Written as DNA, the CDR3 is TGTGCCAGCAGCTTAGGTGGGACAGCTAATGAAAAACTGTTTTTT.

This clonotype is labeled as medium-sized. The rearrangement links TRBV18 to TRBJ2-7; tentatively, D is TRBD1 or TRBD2 (5 bases each). CDR1 is KGHSH, CDR2 LQKENI, per germline. CDR3 length: 14 residues. V lost 4 bases, J lost 1 base, and 11 bases lay in between. CDR3 DNA sequence: TGTGCCAGCTCACTCGGCAGGGAGTCCTACGAGCAGTACTTC. This encodes CASSLGRESYEQYF.

The DNA for the CDR3 is TGTGCCAGCAGTGAAGGAGGGACAGGCTACTACAATGAGCAGTTCTTC. Its protein product is CASSEGGTGYYNEQFF. The V gene is TRBV6-1, the J gene TRBJ2-1, with 8 bases lining up with TRBD1. V dropped 1 base and J dropped 3; count of bases not matched to a gene: 5. The CDR3 has 16 amino acids. CDR1 is MNHNS and CDR2 is SASEGT in the germline V gene.

Written as DNA, the CDR3 is TGTGCCAGCAGCGCCAGACAGCTGATTTCCTACGAGCAGTACTTC. It translates to CASSARQLISYEQYF. This chain joins TRBV7-2 and TRBJ2-7; perhaps TRBD1 as D (5 bases). With 5 bases removed from V and 1 base from J, the gap between germline ends came to 15 bases. The CDR3 is made up of 15 amino acids. The V gene's germline CDR1 is SGHTA and CDR2 FQGNSA.

Relative to its sample, this clonotype is medium-sized (0.01 to 0.1%). The chain is built from TRBV6-5 and TRBJ1-4; weak D call: TRBD1 (5 bases). The CDR3 has 15 amino acids. Germline CDR1 is MNHEY and CDR2 is SVGAGI. V shed 0 bases and J shed 2 bases, with 7 bases lying between them. DNA of the CDR3: TGTGCCAGCAGTTACTCATGGGGGACTAATGAAAAACTGTTTTTT. Protein product: CASSYSWGTNEKLFF.

This chain links TRBV10-3 with TRBJ2-3, with D maybe TRBD2 (6 bases). Germline lookup yields CDR1 ENHRY and CDR2 SYGVKD. CDR3 size: 15 residues. DNA of the CDR3: TGTGCTAGCAGTCCCCCGGGAGCTAGCACAGATACGCAGTATTTT. Its protein product is CASSPPGASTDTQYF.

This clonotype qualifies as medium-sized. The rearrangement joins TRBV6-1 to TRBJ2-6; either TRBD1 or TRBD2 may supply D (5 bases each). V lost 6 bases, J lost 2 bases, and 8 bases lay in between. Germline-derived CDR1 and CDR2 are MNHNS and SASEGT. There are 14 residues in the CDR3. CDR3 region: CASRGDAGANVLTF. The CDR3, as DNA: TGTGCCAGCAGGGGGGATGCTGGGGCCAACGTCCTGACTTTC.

The chain couples TRBV24-1 to TRBJ1-2; tentative D call: TRBD1 (5 bases). Trimming shortened V by 4 bases and J by 7 bases, and 21 bases separated the two germline ends. This CDR3 has 16 residues. Germline lookup yields CDR1 KGHDR and CDR2 SFDVKD. The DNA for the CDR3 is TGTGCCACCAGTGAAGCCTTCGGTGGACATGACTCTGGCTACACCTTC. Translated, it gives CATSEAFGGHDSGYTF.

This chain uses TRBV7-2 with TRBJ2-3; the match to TRBD2 covers 7 bases. The V gene's germline CDR1 is SGHTA and CDR2 FQGNSA. V shed 5 bases, J shed 4 bases, and the junction held 6 bases outside the gene matches. The CDR3 length is 14 residues. CDR3 sequence: CASSPRLASDTQYF. CDR3 bases: TGTGCCAGCAGCCCCCGACTAGCCTCAGATACGCAGTATTTT.

The table lists this clonotype with a few counts. The chain recombines TRBV24-1 with TRBJ2-1; 13 bases match TRBD2. The germline V gene has CDR1 KGHDR and CDR2 SFDVKD. The CDR3 runs to 16 residues. V trimming: 4 bases; J trimming: 5 bases; junction bases outside the gene matches: 4. Here the CDR3 reads CATSDATSGRDNEQFF. CDR3 DNA sequence: TGTGCCACCAGTGACGCTACTAGCGGGAGGGACAATGAGCAGTTCTTC.

V usage is TRBV13 and J usage is TRBJ2-7; 10 nucleotides match TRBD2. V lost 6 bases to trimming and J lost 3 bases; unmatched junction nucleotides: 2. Germline CDR1 reads PRHDT; CDR2 reads FYEKMQ (reference sequence). The CDR3 sequence is 13 residues long. CDR3 residues: CASSASGSYEQYF. The CDR3 DNA reads TGTGCCAGCAGTGCTAGCGGGAGCTACGAGCAGTACTTC.

This clonotype rates as medium-sized. V gene TRBV19 combines with J gene TRBJ2-1; D tentatively fits TRBD1 or TRBD2 (5 bases each). Per the germline V gene, CDR1 is LNHDA and CDR2 is SQIVND (reference sequence). This CDR3 spans 15 amino acids. V lost 6 bases, J lost 5 bases, and 17 bases lay in between. CDR3 nucleotides: TGTGCCAGTAGAGACCCCTCCGGGGCCCACAATGAGCAGTTCTTC. Translation gives CASRDPSGAHNEQFF.